Included here is one T cell receptor beta chain sequence, with context. An input of roughly 0.5 to 1 ug of RNA was subjected to reverse transcription using random hexamers. A multiplex approach, immunoSEQ multiplex PCR, amplified TCR beta CDR3 across 54 Vbeta and 13 Jbeta. TCRdb re-called the immunoSEQ multiplex PCR reads with MiXCR, one entry per CDR3 protein. Of 150,000 to 200,000 distinct CDR3 sequences in the sample, over 85% were seen once. This sample was taken from a study of CD8 T cells in Susac syndrome. Bulk CD8+ and CD4+ cells came from magnetic negative isolation; CD8+ TEMRA by FACS. The receptor was isolated from a human donor in good health. The sample was CD4+ T cells from PBMCs.

The CDR3 DNA follows: TGTGCCAGCGCCAATATGGGAGGCTACACCTTC. Amino acid sequence: CASANMGGYTF. The genes are TRBV6-5 and TRBJ1-2, with no clear D. Trimming left V 8 bases short and J 8 bases short, with 12 bases between. CDR1 and CDR2 (germline): MNHEY, SVGAGI. The CDR3 is 11 residues long.